These T cell receptor beta chains were read from a single sample in a study of shared clonotypes between healthy human individuals. Sequencing used immunoSEQ multiplex PCR; TCRdb keeps in-frame clones, though not all of them. The sample contains approximately 1.5 million clones, nearly 99% of which appear only once. The sequenced material came from naive CD4+ T cells sorted from blood. The receptors stem from a man younger than 40 in good health. Each CDR3 is given without its conserved first and last residue. A D gene is named only where the DNA matches it firmly.

v_call: TRBV5-1; d_call: NA; j_call: TRBJ2-5; cdr3_aa: ASSLGKEETQY
v_call: TRBV27; d_call: TRBD2; j_call: TRBJ2-1; cdr3_aa: ASSIRLASYNEQF
v_call: TRBV5-1; d_call: TRBD2; j_call: TRBJ2-1; cdr3_aa: ASSSGTSGSSYNEQF
v_call: TRBV2; d_call: NA; j_call: TRBJ1-4; cdr3_aa: ASSRVLDEKLF
v_call: TRBV2; d_call: NA; j_call: TRBJ2-3; cdr3_aa: ASSEQGSTDTQY
v_call: TRBV7-9; d_call: NA; j_call: TRBJ2-7; cdr3_aa: ASSLAGVSYEQY
v_call: TRBV15; d_call: NA; j_call: TRBJ1-5; cdr3_aa: ATSRVNQPQH
v_call: TRBV5-1; d_call: TRBD1; j_call: TRBJ1-1; cdr3_aa: ASGQGADTEAF
v_call: TRBV9; d_call: TRBD1; j_call: TRBJ2-5; cdr3_aa: ASSLGQGSQETQY
v_call: TRBV19; d_call: NA; j_call: TRBJ2-7; cdr3_aa: ASSTQYEQY
v_call: TRBV5-8; d_call: NA; j_call: TRBJ2-7; cdr3_aa: ASSPNDRHGVGFWQY
v_call: TRBV29-1; d_call: NA; j_call: TRBJ1-2; cdr3_aa: SVEGQGYGYT
v_call: TRBV5-5; d_call: TRBD1; j_call: TRBJ1-5; cdr3_aa: ASSSEQGLRNQPQH
v_call: TRBV2; d_call: TRBD1; j_call: TRBJ1-1; cdr3_aa: ASRDRGRMNTEAF
v_call: TRBV29-1; d_call: TRBD1; j_call: TRBJ2-7; cdr3_aa: SVDGSGQGSASYEQY
v_call: TRBV28; d_call: TRBD1; j_call: TRBJ2-7; cdr3_aa: ASSPETGLSYEQY
v_call: TRBV28; d_call: TRBD2; j_call: TRBJ2-7; cdr3_aa: AAVPPGLAGDPPSYEQY
v_call: TRBV6-5; d_call: NA; j_call: TRBJ2-3; cdr3_aa: ASSYPGTDTDTQY
v_call: TRBV14; d_call: NA; j_call: TRBJ2-7; cdr3_aa: ASSARFQTYEQY
v_call: TRBV27; d_call: NA; j_call: TRBJ2-3; cdr3_aa: ASTFRGELSTDTQY
v_call: TRBV5-1; d_call: NA; j_call: TRBJ2-5; cdr3_aa: ASSFRQPAQETQY
v_call: TRBV28; d_call: NA; j_call: TRBJ2-7; cdr3_aa: ASSSWGYEQY
v_call: TRBV7-3; d_call: TRBD2; j_call: TRBJ2-1; cdr3_aa: ASSPRTSRYYNEQF
v_call: TRBV5-8; d_call: NA; j_call: TRBJ1-3; cdr3_aa: ASSWTAMGNTIY
v_call: TRBV19; d_call: TRBD1; j_call: TRBJ1-5; cdr3_aa: ASSSTRIRDRALSNQPQH
v_call: TRBV29-1; d_call: NA; j_call: TRBJ1-2; cdr3_aa: SVAAGERGYT
v_call: TRBV19; d_call: TRBD1; j_call: TRBJ1-5; cdr3_aa: ASSIRTGLYQPQH
v_call: TRBV29-1; d_call: NA; j_call: TRBJ1-4; cdr3_aa: SVRARTNEKLF
v_call: TRBV15; d_call: TRBD1; j_call: TRBJ2-3; cdr3_aa: ATSRGLWTGTASTDTQY
v_call: TRBV28; d_call: NA; j_call: TRBJ2-7; cdr3_aa: ASSSIIDRYYEQY
v_call: TRBV9; d_call: NA; j_call: TRBJ2-5; cdr3_aa: ASGEGTSIQETQY
v_call: TRBV4-3; d_call: NA; j_call: TRBJ2-7; cdr3_aa: ASSQDATSHSNEQY
v_call: TRBV18; d_call: TRBD1; j_call: TRBJ1-1; cdr3_aa: ASSPGQGRNTEAF
v_call: TRBV10-1; d_call: NA; j_call: TRBJ2-7; cdr3_aa: ASSEGIFYEQY
v_call: TRBV27; d_call: TRBD1; j_call: TRBJ2-3; cdr3_aa: ASSPEAGTGKGDTQY
v_call: TRBV7-2; d_call: TRBD2; j_call: TRBJ2-7; cdr3_aa: ASSLAGGPLQY
v_call: TRBV6-5; d_call: NA; j_call: TRBJ2-2; cdr3_aa: ASSPLSRTGELF
v_call: TRBV9; d_call: TRBD2; j_call: TRBJ2-3; cdr3_aa: ASSGRGTSANTDTQY
v_call: TRBV20-1; d_call: NA; j_call: TRBJ2-7; cdr3_aa: SAILSAEQY
v_call: TRBV9; d_call: NA; j_call: TRBJ2-7; cdr3_aa: ASSVASSVDEQY
v_call: TRBV28; d_call: NA; j_call: TRBJ2-7; cdr3_aa: ASRRQVLPPYEQY
v_call: TRBV27; d_call: TRBD2; j_call: TRBJ2-1; cdr3_aa: ASHIAGIYNEQF